The 7 T cell receptor beta chains listed next were all sequenced from one sample in a study of T cell clonality in common variable immunodeficiency. Clones were sequenced by immunoSEQ multiplex PCR, and TCRdb holds only the in-frame ones, with some missing. Found here are about 52,000 clones, no singletons; the ten largest cover about 2%. The sequenced sample consisted of peripheral blood mononuclear cells. The receptors derive from a person aged 18 to 75 in good health.

This clone appeared many times. The CDR3 end falls 3 residues outside the read, so it is completed with the germline J gene. The chain uses TRBV5-1 and TRBJ2-5; perhaps TRBD1 as D (6 bases). Germline V gene lookup returns CDR1 SGHRS and CDR2 YFSETQ. The CDR3 is 14 amino acids. V was shortened by 4 bases and J by 7 bases, with 17 bases between the two germline ends. The covered CDR3 bases are TGCGCCAGCAGCCAAGGACAGTCCCTCGCGACC. Its translation is CASSQGQSLAT. The entire CDR3 is CASSQGQSLATQYF.

This clone was seen ten or more times. The read terminates 3 residues before the CDR3 end, so the remaining end is supplied by the germline J gene. The chain links TRBV19 to TRBJ1-2, with a possible D match to TRBD1 (5 bases). The V gene's germline CDR1 is LNHDA and CDR2 SQIVND (reference sequence). Between the trimmed V and J ends, which lost 0 bases and 6 bases, there was a span of 14 bases. The CDR3 contains 15 residues. CDR3 protein: CASSIDRQGEDGYTF. CDR3 bases read: TGTGCCAGTAGTATAGATCGGCAGGGAGAGGATGGC. Supplemented by reference TRBV19 and TRBJ1-2, the full variable domain reads DGGITQSPKYLFRKEGQNVTLSCEQNLNHDAMYWYRQDPGQGLRLIYYSQIVNDFQKGDIAEGYSVSREKKESFPLTVTSAQKNPTAFYLCASSIDRQGEDGYTFGSGTRLTVV.

This clone appeared many times. The observed sequence ends 3 residues before the CDR3 terminus, with the missing tail filled in from the germline J gene. The chain employs TRBV11-2 and TRBJ2-7; 7 nucleotides align to TRBD2. With V trimmed by 4 bases and J by 4 bases, 7 bases remained unmatched. CDR1 and CDR2 from the germline V gene are SGHAT and FQNNGV. This CDR3 has 14 amino acids. CDR3: CASSSELALYEQYF. The DNA read from the CDR3 is TGTGCCAGCAGCTCAGAACTAGCGTTGTACGAG.

Many counts were recorded for this clone. Mismatch with germline at one junction end may stem from a read error. The read halts 3 residues ahead of the CDR3 end, with the missing end drawn from the germline J gene. The chain couples TRBV4-2 to TRBJ1-1, with TRBD1 matching 8 bases. CDR1 LGHNA and CDR2 YNFKEQ come from the germline V gene. CDR3 length: 16 residues. The CDR3 loop is CASSPSRDRMGAEAFF. The CDR3 bases that were read are TGCGCCAGCAGCCCGTCCCGGGACAGGATGGGGGCTGAA.

This clone was counted ten times or more. The CDR3 end lies 3 residues beyond the end of the read and is filled in from the germline J gene. The chain recombines TRBV20-1 with TRBJ2-7; 8 positions agree with TRBD2. After removal of 6 bases from V and 3 bases from J, the junction contained 7 bases not matched to a gene. CDR1 is DFQATT, CDR2 SNEGSKA, per germline (reference sequence). There are 13 residues in the CDR3. The covered CDR3 bases are TGCAGTGCACCGACTAGCGAATACTACGAG. As protein: CSAPTSEYYE. The entire CDR3 protein is CSAPTSEYYEQYF.

This clone was detected many times. Coverage ceases 3 residues before the CDR3 finishes, and the germline J gene fills in the end. This chain connects TRBV12-3 or TRBV12-4 to TRBJ2-1; D might be TRBD1 (5 bases). The CDR3 runs to 13 residues. Trimming took 6 bases from V and 3 from J, leaving 9 bases between them. Partial CDR3 DNA: TGTGCCAGCAGGTACCAGGGCTACAATGAG. It yields the protein CASRYQGYNE. The CDR3 in full is CASRYQGYNEQFF.

This clone has a count of ten or more. The read stops 3 residues short of the end of the CDR3; the missing end is completed from the germline J gene. V and J are TRBV19 and TRBJ2-5, with D perhaps TRBD2 (6 bases). Germline V gene lookup returns CDR1 LNHDA and CDR2 SQIVND (reference sequence). The CDR3 sequence is 16 residues long. V dropped 2 bases and J dropped 3 bases, with 16 bases sitting between them. The CDR3 protein is CASSIYPDGGKETQYF. The sequenced part of the CDR3 DNA is TGTGCCAGTAGTATATACCCCGACGGGGGTAAAGAGACC.